These T cell receptor beta chains were read from a single sample in a study of T cell clonotyping in hematopoietic cell transplantation. Generated by immunoSEQ multiplex PCR, the TCRdb table keeps only in-frame clones and is missing some. This sample carries about 16,000 clones, roughly 85% of them seen once, and the ten largest clones take 3.5% to 5%. The material sequenced was peripheral blood mononuclear cells. These receptors were collected from a woman between 35 and 50 years old in good health. Some clones in this sample may be carry-over from other donors' samples. CDR3s include the opening cysteine and the closing phenylalanine or tryptophan. Fields, in order: V gene, clone size, CDR3 protein. Clone sizes are given selectively: once, few, many, or a class where the clone is expanded.

v_gene: TRBV6-4; abundance: -; CDR3aa: CASSSAAGGVDEGYEQYF
v_gene: TRBV5-1; abundance: -; CDR3aa: CASSLVGQGASGANVLTF
v_gene: TRBV7-7; abundance: -; CDR3aa: CASSLKPVVGEKLFF
v_gene: TRBV30; abundance: -; CDR3aa: CAWSEGRQAPLHF
v_gene: TRBV5-6; abundance: few; CDR3aa: CASSHLRWAGGTQYF
v_gene: TRBV5-6; abundance: -; CDR3aa: CASSLRDRESPQHF
v_gene: TRBV6-1; abundance: -; CDR3aa: CASSERTGDNEQFF
v_gene: TRBV2; abundance: -; CDR3aa: CASRDRADYGYTF
v_gene: TRBV4-3; abundance: -; CDR3aa: CASSQEGGAPGETQYF
v_gene: TRBV29-1; abundance: -; CDR3aa: CSVEKGDGGYTF
v_gene: TRBV30; abundance: -; CDR3aa: CAHNPGGSYNSPLHF
v_gene: TRBV6-5; abundance: -; CDR3aa: CATWDLNTGELFF
v_gene: TRBV7-8; abundance: -; CDR3aa: CASSLTLAGGDEQYF
v_gene: TRBV5-6; abundance: -; CDR3aa: CASRYAGTGPGEQYF
v_gene: TRBV2; abundance: -; CDR3aa: CASSMDRISGNTIYF
v_gene: TRBV7-2; abundance: -; CDR3aa: CASSNVRETQYF
v_gene: TRBV6-1; abundance: once; CDR3aa: CASGNWGGGQYF
v_gene: TRBV10-3; abundance: -; CDR3aa: CAISADGANTGELFF
v_gene: TRBV7-3; abundance: -; CDR3aa: CASGQVNTEAFF
v_gene: TRBV30; abundance: few; CDR3aa: CAWDRQGVHEQYF
v_gene: TRBV28; abundance: -; CDR3aa: CASSAASPPYEQYF
v_gene: TRBV5-6; abundance: -; CDR3aa: CASSLTGTNQPQHF
v_gene: TRBV27; abundance: -; CDR3aa: CASTRKSGQWDYGYTF
v_gene: TRBV30; abundance: -; CDR3aa: CAWSVLSGVQDTQYF
v_gene: TRBV2; abundance: -; CDR3aa: CASSEGQGSDTQYF
v_gene: TRBV30; abundance: -; CDR3aa: CAWSVRLGARQPQHF
v_gene: TRBV11-1; abundance: -; CDR3aa: CASSSLAANTGELFF
v_gene: TRBV19; abundance: few; CDR3aa: CASSILQGDEQYF
v_gene: TRBV7-2; abundance: -; CDR3aa: CASSLGSSSGDTQYF
v_gene: TRBV28; abundance: -; CDR3aa: CASIPTTQETQYF
v_gene: TRBV28; abundance: -; CDR3aa: CASRETRVGGYTF
v_gene: TRBV7-8; abundance: -; CDR3aa: CASSNRINTEAFF
v_gene: TRBV28; abundance: -; CDR3aa: CASSSAWQREKLFF
v_gene: TRBV5-1; abundance: -; CDR3aa: CASTPTTAYNEQFF
v_gene: TRBV28; abundance: -; CDR3aa: CASSRGEETQYF
v_gene: TRBV6-5; abundance: -; CDR3aa: CASSSPRGGNTEAFF
v_gene: TRBV6-5; abundance: -; CDR3aa: CASSYGGGPSTDTQYF
v_gene: TRBV19; abundance: -; CDR3aa: CASSPGDRPQHF
v_gene: TRBV6-5; abundance: few; CDR3aa: CASSYPNTEAFF
v_gene: TRBV29-1; abundance: -; CDR3aa: CSVGEDSYEQYF
v_gene: TRBV30; abundance: -; CDR3aa: CAWSSGWATEAFF
v_gene: TRBV7-9; abundance: -; CDR3aa: CASSLGLAGPDTQYF
v_gene: TRBV30; abundance: -; CDR3aa: CAWGGGDTDTQYF
v_gene: TRBV6-1; abundance: -; CDR3aa: CASALGSSVVDEQYF
v_gene: TRBV28; abundance: -; CDR3aa: CASSPAWSGAKTSYEQYF
v_gene: TRBV11-2; abundance: few; CDR3aa: CASSVAQLGYTF
v_gene: TRBV14; abundance: -; CDR3aa: CASSPGRVGNTEAFF
v_gene: TRBV29-1; abundance: -; CDR3aa: CSVEDSGRYEQYF
v_gene: TRBV28; abundance: -; CDR3aa: CASTLWGLPQHF
v_gene: TRBV2; abundance: -; CDR3aa: CASSSPGTGREAFF
v_gene: TRBV30; abundance: -; CDR3aa: CAWSVWGLGNEKLFF
v_gene: TRBV4-3; abundance: -; CDR3aa: CASSQDGSGGQYYGYTF
v_gene: TRBV9; abundance: few; CDR3aa: CATSRTSTDTQYF
v_gene: TRBV25-1; abundance: few; CDR3aa: CASSEPQLYQETQYF
v_gene: TRBV7-3; abundance: -; CDR3aa: CASSSGQGDYGYTF
v_gene: TRBV6-5; abundance: -; CDR3aa: CASSYSEGIGEELFF
v_gene: TRBV7-2; abundance: few; CDR3aa: CASSLRGGGLNTEAFF
v_gene: TRBV7-2; abundance: -; CDR3aa: CASSLWAASATYEQYF